This entry is about one T cell receptor beta chain. These data come from a study of PD-L1 blockade in urothelial cancer. The repertoire was sequenced with immunoSEQ multiplex PCR; TCRdb's copy has only in-frame clones and lacks some. This table has about 81,000 clones, more than 85% appearing once. Germline lookup yields CDR1 MNHEY and CDR2 SMNVEV (reference sequence). V dropped 6 bases and J dropped 3; count of bases not matched to a gene: 12. The CDR3 runs 17 residues. The material was PBMCs, obtained around atezolizumab (anti-PD-L1) treatment. The genes are TRBV27 and TRBJ2-3; 10 bases fit TRBD2. The TCR was taken from a man aged 55-75 years with urothelial cancer. Here the CDR3 reads CASRSLEGLAQTDTQYF. CDR3 in DNA: TGTGCCAGCAGAAGCTTAGAGGGACTAGCGCAGACAGATACGCAGTATTTT.